Below, 5 T cell receptor beta chains from the same sample are listed, as sequenced in a study of vaccination effects on CD4 cells after COVID-19. Profiling relied on immunoSEQ multiplex PCR, and the TCRdb table lists in-frame clones only, not all of them. The sample yields 30,000 to 45,000 clones, approximately 70% seen once. Their antigens remain unidentified. Prior to sequencing, the ViraFEST assay stimulated PBMC with viral peptide pools, which expanded the antigen-specific CD4+ T cells. Upon completion of under eleven days in culture, CD4+ T cells were isolated. Having tested negative for nucleocapsid antibodies, the vaccine recipients showed no prior SARS-CoV-2 infection. This specimen was CD4+ T cells from PBMCs cultured with SARS-CoV-2 spike peptides, taken before COVID-19 vaccination. These receptor sequences come from a human donor who received a COVID-19 vaccine.

The chain employs TRBV4-2 and TRBJ2-3; 10 bases map to TRBD2. The germline gives CDR1 LGHNA, CDR2 YNFKEQ. The junction had 9 bases not matched to a gene; V was cut back by 1 base and J by 5 bases. The CDR3 is 17 amino acids. The CDR3 DNA follows: TGTGCCAGCAGCCAAGCGCAGCGGGAGGGCCAGGGAGATACGCAGTATTTT. Protein: CASSQAQREGQGDTQYF.

The CDR3: CASSQPGLAGGEQYF. DNA of the CDR3: TGTGCCAGCTCCCAACCGGGACTAGCGGGAGGGGAGCAGTACTTC. The rearrangement uses TRBV5-4 and TRBJ2-7, with 16 bases aligning to TRBD2. Germline CDR1 is SGHNT and CDR2 is YYREEE (reference sequence). This CDR3 contains 15 residues. Trimming at V came to 7 bases and at J to 7 bases, leaving 8 bases not matched to a gene.

The genes are TRBV28 and TRBJ2-7, with D unclear. Germline CDR1 is MDHEN and CDR2 is SYDVKM. CDR3 length: 14 residues. V shed 7 bases and J shed 6 bases, with 19 bases lying between them. The CDR3 region has the DNA TGTGCCAGCAACTACCAGCTCCTGCAATCCGAGCAGTACTTC. Translated, it gives CASNYQLLQSEQYF.

This chain connects TRBV9 to TRBJ1-2; no reliable D call. The germline CDR1 and CDR2 sequences are SGDLS and YYNGEE. The CDR3 contains 13 residues. Trimming cost V 2 bases and J 2 bases, with 7 bases left between them. CDR3 coding DNA: TGTGCCAGCAGCGTGCGGGTCAACTATGGCTACACCTTC. Translation: CASSVRVNYGYTF.

The chain combines TRBV19 with TRBJ1-1, with D possibly TRBD1 on 5 matching bases. CDR1 and CDR2 from the germline V gene are LNHDA and SQIVND (reference sequence). The CDR3 extends over 13 amino acids. V lost 5 bases and J lost 5, with 12 bases in between. CDR3 sequence (DNA): TGTGCCAGTAGTGCCTCGAGGGGAACTGAAGCTTTCTTT. The encoded protein is CASSASRGTEAFF.